The T cell receptor beta chain described here comes from a study of control samples from healthy donors and cancer patients. Sequencing was performed with immunoSEQ multiplex PCR; in TCRdb, only in-frame clones are kept and a portion is missing. The sample shows about 150,000 clones, roughly 92% of them seen only once. Looked up from germline, CDR1 is SEHNR and CDR2 is FQNEAQ (reference sequence). J lost 8 bases, V lost 1 base, and 6 bases had no gene match. This CDR3 is 16 amino acids long. This clonotype originated in a man over 45 in good health. J is TRBJ2-1 and V is TRBV7-9; TRBD2 matches at 12 bases. Sequenced: blood. The CDR3 protein is CASSLGILAGGDEQFF. CDR3 DNA: TGTGCCAGCAGCTTAGGTATTCTAGCGGGAGGGGATGAGCAGTTCTTC.